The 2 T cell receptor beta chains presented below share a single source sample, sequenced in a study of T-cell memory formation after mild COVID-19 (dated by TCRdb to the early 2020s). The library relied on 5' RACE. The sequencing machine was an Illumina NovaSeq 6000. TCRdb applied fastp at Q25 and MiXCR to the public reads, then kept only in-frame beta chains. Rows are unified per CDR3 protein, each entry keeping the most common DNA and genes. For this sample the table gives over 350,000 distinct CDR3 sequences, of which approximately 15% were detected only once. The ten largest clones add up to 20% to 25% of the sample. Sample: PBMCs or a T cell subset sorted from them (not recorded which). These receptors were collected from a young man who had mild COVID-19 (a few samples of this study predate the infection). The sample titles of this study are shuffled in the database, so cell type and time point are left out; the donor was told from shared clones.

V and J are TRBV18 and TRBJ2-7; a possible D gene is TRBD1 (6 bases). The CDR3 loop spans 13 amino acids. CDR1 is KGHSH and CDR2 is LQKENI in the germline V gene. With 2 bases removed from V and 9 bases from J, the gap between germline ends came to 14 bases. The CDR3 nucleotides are TGTGCCAGCTCACCAGAACAGGGTGGGGGGCAGTACTTC. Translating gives CASSPEQGGGQYF.

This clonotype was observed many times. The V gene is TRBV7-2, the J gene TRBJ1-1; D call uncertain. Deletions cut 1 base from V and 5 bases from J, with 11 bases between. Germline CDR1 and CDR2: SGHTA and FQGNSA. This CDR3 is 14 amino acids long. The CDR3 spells CASSLVSGGTEAFF. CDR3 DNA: TGTGCCAGCAGCTTAGTTTCAGGAGGGACTGAAGCTTTCTTT.